This T cell receptor (beta chain) stems from a study of blood T cell repertoires in COVID-19. This CDR3 has 14 residues. V was pared by 0 bases and J by 6 bases, with 12 bases between. Germline assignment: CDR1 SGHRS and CDR2 YFSETQ. This clone was seen a few times. Assay used: immunoSEQ multiplex PCR; TCRdb lists only in-frame clones, some missing. The table has about 220,000 clones, 80% to 90% seen once; the top ten hold around 2.5%. The TCR originated in a middle-aged man who had recovered from COVID-19. The J gene is TRBJ1-1, the V gene TRBV5-1; D call uncertain. Sample: peripheral blood. This CDR3 is CASSLDFGVAEAFF. CDR3 nucleotide sequence: TGCGCCAGCAGCTTGGATTTCGGGGTCGCTGAAGCTTTCTTT.